These 9 T cell receptor beta chains were sequenced from one sample in a study of response to subunit inactivated influenza vaccine (dated by TCRdb to about 2018). The protocol used for the library was RT-PCR. TCRdb shows the sequencer as Illumina HiSeq 2500. In-frame beta chains were kept once TCRdb had trimmed the public reads at Q25 with fastp and called clones with MiXCR. Entries are consolidated by CDR3 protein sequence, retaining the most common genes and DNA. In this sample the table shows more than 700,000 distinct CDR3 sequences, about 20% of which occur a single time. Roughly a tenth of the sample is taken by the ten largest. Sequenced here: PBMCs from blood, sampled 5 to 6 days after vaccination. These receptors were obtained from a man aged 50 or older who received an inactivated influenza vaccine. Donor details come from another sample of the same person, matched by shared clones.

The rearrangement links TRBV20-1 to TRBJ1-1; 9 nucleotides line up with TRBD1. V was clipped by 3 bases and J by 5 bases; unmatched bases: 4. The CDR3 totals 13 residues. Germline loops: CDR1 DFQATT, CDR2 SNEGSKA (reference sequence). The CDR3 bases are TGCAGTGCTAGGGACAGGGGAGTGACTGAAGCTTTCTTT. Its translation: CSARDRGVTEAFF.

This clonotype was detected a few times. V and J are TRBV27 and TRBJ2-1; the match to TRBD2 covers 10 bases. The germline CDR1 and CDR2 sequences are MNHEY and SMNVEV (reference sequence). This CDR3 has 17 amino acids. The V gene end was trimmed by 0 bases and the J gene end by 10 bases; junction bases not matched to a gene: 12. The CDR3 nucleotides are TGTGCCAGCAGTTTATCGGGAGGACTAGCGGCCCCGTGGGAGCAGTTCTTC. Protein product: CASSLSGGLAAPWEQFF.

This clonotype was seen only once. With a much larger clone just one base away, this may be a read error. The chain recombines TRBV2 with TRBJ1-1; maybe TRBD1 (5 bases). The CDR3 is 18 residues long. Germline-derived CDR1 and CDR2 are SNHLY and FYNNEI. The CDR3 DNA reads TGTACCAGCAGTTTACGACGGACATTGAACCGCCCGCCCACTGAAGCTTTCTTT. This encodes CTSSLRRTLNRPPTEAFF.

The chain uses TRBV7-2 and TRBJ2-5; tentative D call: TRBD2 (6 bases). In germline, CDR1 is SGHTA, CDR2 FQGNSA. The V and J ends lost 6 bases and 2 bases respectively, with 16 bases between them. The CDR3 totals 15 residues. The CDR3 region is CASSVQGLQQETQYF. CDR3 nucleotide sequence: TGTGCCAGCAGTGTCCAGGGACTCCAACAAGAGACCCAGTACTTC.

This clonotype has at least ten counts. The J gene is TRBJ1-4, the V gene TRBV12-3 or TRBV12-4; D unclear. V was clipped by 3 bases and J by 10 bases, with 15 bases between them. This CDR3 has 14 residues. CDR3 protein: CASSFRQFSGKLFF. CDR3 sequence (DNA): TGTGCCAGCAGTTTCCGCCAGTTCAGTGGAAAACTGTTTTTT.

The table lists this clonotype with many counts. The V gene is TRBV29-1, the J gene TRBJ2-1; TRBD1 matches 10 bases. This CDR3 is built from 14 residues. The germline CDR1 and CDR2 sequences are SQVTM and ANQGSEA. V was pared by 5 bases and J by 6 bases, with 7 bases of the junction left unmatched. The CDR3 is CSVTGTGEVNEQFF. The CDR3 region has the DNA TGCAGCGTTACGGGGACAGGGGAGGTCAATGAGCAGTTCTTC.

J is TRBJ2-6 and V is TRBV29-1; the D is unclear. V was pared by 1 base and J by 4 bases, with 5 bases between. Germline lookup yields CDR1 SQVTM and CDR2 ANQGSEA. The CDR3 covers 13 residues. The CDR3 DNA follows: TGCAGCGTTGAAGTCTCCGGGGCCAACGTCCTGACTTTC. It yields the protein CSVEVSGANVLTF.

V gene TRBV11-3 combines with J gene TRBJ2-4; no reliable D call. V dropped 3 bases and J dropped 6 bases, with 9 bases sitting between them. The CDR3 has 13 residues. Germline loops: CDR1 SGHNT, CDR2 YENEEA. CDR3 sequence: CASSLSDGNIQYF. CDR3 in DNA: TGTGCCAGCAGCTTGAGTGACGGAAACATTCAGTACTTC.

This clonotype has more than one count but fewer than ten. The chain recombines TRBV4-2 with TRBJ2-3, with D perhaps TRBD1 or TRBD2 (6 bases each). Deletions cut 8 bases from V and 8 bases from J, with 17 bases between. Germline assignment: CDR1 LGHNA and CDR2 YNFKEQ. CDR3 length: 13 residues. As DNA, the CDR3 is TGTGCCAGCGGAGGGGGGAACTCGGGTACGCAGTATTTT. Encoded protein: CASGGGNSGTQYF.